This is a list of T cell receptor beta chains from one sample in a study of blood T cells in healthy people across ages. TCRdb ran MiXCR on the 5' RACE reads and lists one entry per CDR3 protein. The data contain 500,000 to 700,000 distinct CDR3 sequences, roughly 31% of them seen just once; the ten biggest clones take up 15% to 17%. The specimen was blood. The source is a woman older than 75 in good health. Both conserved end residues are part of each CDR3. A D gene is named only where the DNA matches it firmly. Rows may omit the clone size; those that give it use once, few, many or a size class.

V gene	clone size	J gene	D gene	CDR3 protein	CDR3 DNA
TRBV2	NA	TRBJ1-4	NA	CASRDRQGFEKLFF	TGTGCCAGCAGGGACCGGCAGGGTTTTGAAAAACTGTTTTTT
TRBV7-2	NA	TRBJ2-5	TRBD2	CASSPRGGAGDNERYF	TGTGCCAGCAGCCCCCGCGGGGGGGCCGGTGACAATGAGCGGTACTTC
TRBV7-8	many	TRBJ2-1	TRBD1	CASSPGQVLGEQFF	TGTGCCAGCAGCCCTGGACAGGTCCTAGGGGAGCAGTTCTTC
TRBV6-1	many	TRBJ2-7	NA	CASSEGRGRTYEQYF	TGTGCCAGCAGTGAGGGCAGGGGCCGGACCTACGAGCAGTACTTC
TRBV5-1	many	TRBJ2-7	NA	CASSLESSLYEQYF	TGCGCCAGCAGCTTGGAATCCAGTCTCTACGAGCAGTACTTC
TRBV3-1	many	TRBJ1-5	TRBD1	CASSVTGERQPQHF	TGTGCCAGCAGCGTGACAGGGGAGAGGCAGCCCCAGCATTTT
TRBV5-4	NA	TRBJ1-1	TRBD1	CASSRDQGAWESGEAFF	TGTGCCAGCAGCCGGGACCAGGGGGCCTGGGAGAGCGGTGAAGCTTTCTTT
TRBV3-1	once	TRBJ2-1	NA	CASSQYGYEQFF	TGTGCCAGCAGTCAATATGGGTACGAGCAGTTCTTC
TRBV2	many	TRBJ2-1	TRBD2	CASSAGTSGLNEQFF	TGTGCCAGCAGTGCTGGGACTAGCGGTCTCAATGAGCAGTTCTTC
TRBV24-1	many	TRBJ2-1	TRBD1	CATSGETGAYNEQFF	TGTGCCACCAGTGGGGAGACAGGGGCCTACAATGAGCAGTTCTTC
TRBV13	NA	TRBJ2-7	TRBD2	CASSPGLAGSRQETRYF	TGTGCCAGCAGCCCCGGACTAGCGGGGTCCAGGCAAGAGACCCGGTACTTC
TRBV6-6	NA	TRBJ1-5	NA	CVSSFGRVSNQPQHF	TGTGTCAGCAGTTTTGGAAGGGTTAGCAATCAGCCCCAGCATTTT
TRBV20-1	NA	TRBJ2-7	TRBD1	CSASPDRAHEQYF	TGCAGTGCAAGCCCCGACAGGGCCCACGAGCAGTACTTC
TRBV12-3/TRBV12-4	once	TRBJ2-7	NA	CASSLELRRDNHEQYF	TGTGCCAGCAGTCTTGAACTCAGGCGGGACAACCACGAGCAGTACTTC
TRBV7-3	many	TRBJ2-3	NA	CASSFGTPGWADPTDTQYF	TGTGCCAGCAGCTTCGGGACTCCTGGTTGGGCAGATCCTACAGATACGCAGTATTTT
TRBV6-1	NA	TRBJ1-6	NA	CASSEGTFSRSPLHF	TGTGCCAGCAGTGAAGGGACATTTTCCCGGTCACCCCTCCACTTT
TRBV27	few	TRBJ2-7	NA	CASSLYPPIAYYNEQYF	TGTGCCAGCAGTTTATATCCCCCGATAGCCTACTACAATGAGCAGTACTTC
TRBV20-1	NA	TRBJ2-5	NA	CSARENFQETQYF	TGCAGTGCTAGAGAGAACTTCCAAGAGACCCAGTACTTC
TRBV9	NA	TRBJ1-2	NA	CASSGRERYTF	TGTGCCAGCAGCGGGAGAGAGCGGTACACCTTC
TRBV5-5	few	TRBJ1-2	NA	CASSWTRSRDGYTF	TGTGCCAGCAGCTGGACGAGGAGTAGGGATGGCTACACCTTC
TRBV7-2	many	TRBJ1-6	NA	CASSRDRSSYNSPLHF	TGTGCCAGCAGCCGGGACCGGAGCTCCTATAATTCACCCCTCCACTTT
TRBV4-1	many	TRBJ2-3	TRBD2	CASSQDLNGRGGTDTQYF	TGCGCCAGCAGCCAAGATCTAAACGGCCGGGGGGGCACAGATACGCAGTATTTT
TRBV4-1	few	TRBJ1-5	NA	CASSPGDGSNQPQHF	TGCGCCAGCAGCCCTGGGGACGGTAGCAATCAGCCCCAGCATTTT
TRBV13	NA	TRBJ2-1	NA	CASSYSPEREQFF	TGTGCCAGCAGCTACAGCCCAGAGCGTGAGCAGTTCTTC
TRBV20-1	many	TRBJ2-3	NA	CSATERQGGSDTQYF	TGCAGTGCTACCGAGCGCCAGGGGGGGTCAGATACGCAGTATTTT
TRBV6-6	NA	TRBJ1-2	NA	CASSYDRKGYTF	TGTGCCAGCAGCTACGACAGGAAAGGCTACACCTTC
TRBV7-2	NA	TRBJ2-5	TRBD1	CASRTGTGGVEQYF	TGTGCCAGCAGAACCGGGACAGGGGGTGTTGAGCAGTACTTC
TRBV7-3	few	TRBJ1-5	TRBD1	CASTGQETYSNQPQHF	TGTGCCAGCACGGGACAGGAGACCTATAGCAATCAGCCCCAGCATTTT
TRBV9	NA	TRBJ2-2	NA	CASGENTGELFF	TGTGCCAGCGGGGAGAACACCGGGGAGCTGTTTTTT
TRBV4-2	many	TRBJ1-1	TRBD1	CASSQLERQGTEAFF	TGTGCCAGCAGCCAACTAGAGAGACAGGGGACTGAAGCTTTCTTT
TRBV5-1	few	TRBJ2-2	NA	CASSLALTVQLTGELFF	TGCGCCAGCAGCTTGGCCCTGACAGTTCAACTCACCGGGGAGCTGTTTTTT
TRBV21-1	many	TRBJ2-1	NA	CASSKSVPSSYNEQFF	TGTGCCAGCAGCAAGTCGGTACCGAGCTCCTACAATGAGCAGTTCTTC
TRBV5-1	NA	TRBJ2-6	NA	CASSLGVANVLNF	TGCGCCAGCAGCCTTGGAGTGGCCAACGTCCTGAACTTC
TRBV28	NA	TRBJ2-5	NA	CASSLVVRAATQYF	TGTGCCAGCAGCTTAGTAGTCAGGGCGGCGACCCAGTACTTC
TRBV6-5	NA	TRBJ2-1	NA	CASSLPSRSSYNEQFF	TGTGCCAGCAGCCTCCCTTCTAGGAGCTCCTACAATGAGCAGTTCTTC
TRBV9	many	TRBJ1-6	TRBD1	CASSRTGGTGGYNSPLHF	TGTGCCAGCAGCCGCACCGGGGGAACAGGGGGCTATAATTCACCCCTCCACTTT
TRBV24-1	NA	TRBJ2-7	NA	CATSDPQEQYF	TGTGCCACCAGTGATCCACAGGAGCAGTACTTC
TRBV20-1	once	TRBJ2-7	NA	CSATTGNEVYEQYF	TGCAGTGCAACCACAGGGAATGAGGTCTACGAGCAGTACTTC
TRBV29-1	many	TRBJ2-1	TRBD2	CSAATSFSYNEQFF	TGCAGCGCCGCGACTAGCTTCTCCTACAATGAGCAGTTCTTC
TRBV20-1	many	TRBJ2-6	TRBD1	CSAGDRGPGANVLTF	TGCAGTGCCGGGGACAGGGGGCCTGGGGCCAACGTCCTGACTTTC
TRBV9	many	TRBJ1-4	TRBD1	CASSAVGTANEKLFF	TGTGCCAGCAGCGCGGTCGGGACAGCTAATGAAAAACTGTTTTTT
TRBV28	many	TRBJ2-7	TRBD1	CASRLDRGANEQYF	TGTGCCAGCAGGCTTGACAGGGGGGCCAACGAGCAGTACTTC
TRBV15	NA	TRBJ1-5	TRBD1	CAVKTGNQPQHF	TGTGCCGTCAAGACAGGGAACCAGCCCCAGCATTTT
TRBV5-4	NA	TRBJ1-2	NA	CASSLGGRAYGYTF	TGTGCCAGCAGCTTGGGGGGGCGCGCCTATGGCTACACCTTC
TRBV7-2	NA	TRBJ1-4	TRBD1	CASSLTGTGGGKLFF	TGTGCCAGCAGCTTAACCGGGACAGGGGGGGGAAAACTGTTTTTT
TRBV18	NA	TRBJ1-5	NA	CASSPTRVPEPQHF	TGTGCCAGCTCACCAACGAGGGTCCCGGAGCCCCAGCATTTT
TRBV28	NA	TRBJ2-5	NA	CASSSGLVQYF	TGTGCCAGCAGTTCCGGACTCGTCCAGTACTTC
TRBV6-6	many	TRBJ2-4	NA	CASSTTGSAKNIQYF	TGTGCCAGCAGTACAACAGGGTCGGCCAAAAACATTCAGTACTTC
TRBV28	NA	TRBJ2-1	NA	CASSYASDLNEQFF	TGTGCCAGCAGTTATGCTAGCGACCTCAATGAGCAGTTCTTC
TRBV5-6	many	TRBJ1-2	NA	CASSLAGRNYGYTF	TGTGCCAGCAGCTTGGCGGGACGGAACTATGGCTACACCTTC
TRBV2	NA	TRBJ2-1	NA	CASSDEGATYSEQFF	TGTGCCAGCAGTGACGAGGGAGCGACCTACAGTGAGCAGTTCTTC
TRBV7-2	many	TRBJ2-5	TRBD1	CASSAAGTGNWETQYF	TGTGCCAGCAGCGCGGCCGGGACAGGGAATTGGGAGACCCAGTACTTC
TRBV6-2/TRBV6-3	few	TRBJ1-2	TRBD1	CASSRGGTDYGYTF	TGTGCCAGCAGCCGCGGGGGGACAGACTATGGCTACACCTTC
TRBV7-8	many	TRBJ2-5	TRBD1	CASSPILYRGYPETQYF	TGTGCCAGCAGCCCTATCCTGTACAGGGGCTATCCAGAGACCCAGTACTTC
TRBV30	many	TRBJ2-1	NA	CAWSLRGAGDEQFF	TGTGCCTGGAGTCTCCGGGGGGCAGGGGATGAGCAGTTCTTC
TRBV2	NA	TRBJ2-5	NA	CASSHDTFRETQYF	TGTGCCAGCAGTCATGACACCTTTAGGGAGACCCAGTACTTC
TRBV20-1	many	TRBJ2-5	TRBD2	CSARRGTSGQETQYF	TGCAGTGCTAGAAGAGGGACTAGCGGGCAAGAGACCCAGTACTTC
TRBV2	NA	TRBJ1-1	TRBD1	CASSGDRMRGSTEAFF	TGTGCCAGCAGTGGGGACAGAATGAGAGGTAGCACTGAAGCTTTCTTT